This T cell receptor (beta chain) comes out of a study of radiation and T cells in renal cell carcinoma. General study points: Top tumor clonotypes rose in blood 2 weeks post-radiation, then contracted.

Sequenced by immunoSEQ multiplex PCR; TCRdb stores in-frame clones only, minus some. This sample has roughly 170,000 clones, with less than 90% found just once. Time point: blood 4 weeks post-SBRT, at nephrectomy. Documented treatment: 15 Gy SBRT to primary tumor, nephrectomy 4 weeks later. The V gene end was trimmed by 5 bases and the J gene end by 3 bases; junction bases not matched to a gene: 4. The CDR3 has 16 residues. Germline V gives CDR1 SNHLY, CDR2 FYNNEI. Comments on this clone: As yet, its antigen is unknown.

This sequence joins TRBV2 and TRBJ2-6; 10 bases match TRBD1. The clonotype comes from a woman between 45 and 65 years old with renal cell carcinoma. The sample consisted of blood, taken from a patient whose treatment included radiotherapy and nephrectomy. This CDR3 reads CASSPDRGRGANVLTF. The CDR3 DNA is TGTGCCAGCAGTCCCGACAGGGGGCGTGGGGCCAACGTCCTGACTTTC. The variable domain in full, completed from reference TRBV2 and TRBJ2-6, reads EPEVTQTPSHQVTQMGQEVILRCVPISNHLYFYWYRQILGQKVEFLVSFYNNEISEKSEIFDDQFSVERPDGSNFTLKIRSTKLEDSAMYFCASSPDRGRGANVLTFGAGSRLTVL.